This TCR beta chain was retrieved from a study of OX40 agonist ivuxolimab in advanced cancers. Study outcomes and limitations: Doses of 0.1 to 3.0 mg/kg were accompanied by clonal expansion of CD4+ and CD8+ blood T cells by week 6.

Repertoires were generated with immunoSEQ multiplex PCR, while TCRdb's copy carries only in-frame clones and drops some. Of tens of thousands of clones in the sample, roughly nine tenths were seen once. Deletions cut 4 bases from V and 4 bases from J, with 13 bases between. The CDR3 is 14 amino acids. Germline CDR1 reads MDHEN; CDR2 reads SYDVKM. Blood samples were obtained at baseline, cycle 4 day 1, and cycle 7 day 1. Comments on this clone: What it binds is not known.

The sequence was collected from an adult with an advanced solid tumor such as melanoma, head and neck, liver or kidney cancer. Here the sequenced sample was CD4+ or CD8+ T cells sorted from blood, taken in a trial of the OX40 agonist ivuxolimab. The chain employs TRBV28 and TRBJ1-1, with D perhaps TRBD1 (5 bases). The CDR3 spells CASSSEGLGTEAFF. The CDR3 nucleotides read TGTGCCAGCAGTTCGGAGGGGCTCGGCACTGAAGCTTTCTTT. Full variable domain (missing parts from reference TRBV28 and TRBJ1-1): DVKVTQSSRYLVKRTGEKVFLECVQDMDHENMFWYRQDPGLGLRLIYFSYDVKMKEKGDIPEGYSVSREKKERFSLILESASTNQTSMYLCASSSEGLGTEAFFGQGTRLTVV.